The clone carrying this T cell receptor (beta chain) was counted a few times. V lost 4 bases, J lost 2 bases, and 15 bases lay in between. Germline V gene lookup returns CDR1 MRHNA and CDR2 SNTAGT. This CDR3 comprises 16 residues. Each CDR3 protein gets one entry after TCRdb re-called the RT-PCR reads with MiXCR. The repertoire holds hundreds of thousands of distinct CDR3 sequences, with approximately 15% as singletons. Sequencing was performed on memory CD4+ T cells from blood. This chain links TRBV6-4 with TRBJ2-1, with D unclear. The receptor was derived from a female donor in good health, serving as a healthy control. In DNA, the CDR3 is TGTGCCAGCAGTGCACAGTTGGCTGCCCCCTACAATGAGCAGTTCTTC. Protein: CASSAQLAAPYNEQFF.